The 2 T cell receptor beta chains in this list originate from one sample, sequenced in a study of CXCR4 blockade with PD-1 therapy in pancreatic cancer. Here immunoSEQ multiplex PCR was the method, and the copy in TCRdb shows in-frame clones only, minus some. Of about 17,000 clones listed, about 72% are singletons. Sequencing was performed on tumor tissue. These receptors originate from a human donor with pancreatic ductal adenocarcinoma.

Note on this clone: One end of the junction does not line up with germline, which may come from a read error. V usage is TRBV19 and J usage is TRBJ2-1; 8 bases match TRBD2. The CDR3 has 13 amino acids. The germline gives CDR1 LNHDA, CDR2 SQIVND (reference sequence). This CDR3 is CASTQRESGRMVF. The CDR3 region has the DNA TGTGCCAGTACCCAGCGGGAGTCGGGTCGGATGGTCTTC.

The chain has TRBV19 and TRBJ2-1; a possible D gene is TRBD2 (7 bases). The CDR3 contains 14 residues. The germline V and J ends were trimmed by 3 bases and 6 bases, with 12 bases remaining between them. The germline V gene encodes CDR1 LNHDA and CDR2 SQIVND (reference sequence). The CDR3 coding sequence is TGTGCCAGTAGTATCGGGGAGGGGGTCAATGAGCAGTTCTTC. Translated, it gives CASSIGEGVNEQFF.